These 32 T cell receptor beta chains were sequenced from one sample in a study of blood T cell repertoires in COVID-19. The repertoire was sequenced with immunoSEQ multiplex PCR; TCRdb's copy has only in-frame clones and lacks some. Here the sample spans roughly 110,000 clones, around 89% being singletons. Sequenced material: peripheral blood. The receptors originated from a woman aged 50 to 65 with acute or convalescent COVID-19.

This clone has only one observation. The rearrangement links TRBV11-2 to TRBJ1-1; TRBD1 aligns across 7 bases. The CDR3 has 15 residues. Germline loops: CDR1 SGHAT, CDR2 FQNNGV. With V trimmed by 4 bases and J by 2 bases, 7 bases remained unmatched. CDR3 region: CASSSQKGGNTEAFF. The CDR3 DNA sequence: TGTGCCAGCAGCTCGCAAAAAGGGGGCAACACTGAAGCTTTCTTT.

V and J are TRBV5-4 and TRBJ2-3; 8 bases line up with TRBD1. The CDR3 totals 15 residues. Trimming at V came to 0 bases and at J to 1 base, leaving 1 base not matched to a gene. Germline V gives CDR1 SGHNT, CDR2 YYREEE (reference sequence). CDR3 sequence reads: CASSLAQGGTDTQYF. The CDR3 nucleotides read TGTGCCAGCAGCTTGGCACAGGGGGGCACAGATACGCAGTATTTT.

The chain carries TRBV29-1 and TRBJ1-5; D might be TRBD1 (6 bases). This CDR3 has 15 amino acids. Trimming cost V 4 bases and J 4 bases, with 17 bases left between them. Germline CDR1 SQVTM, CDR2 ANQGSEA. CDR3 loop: CSVAQGMADNQPQHF. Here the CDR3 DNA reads TGCAGCGTTGCCCAGGGGATGGCTGATAATCAGCCCCAGCATTTT.

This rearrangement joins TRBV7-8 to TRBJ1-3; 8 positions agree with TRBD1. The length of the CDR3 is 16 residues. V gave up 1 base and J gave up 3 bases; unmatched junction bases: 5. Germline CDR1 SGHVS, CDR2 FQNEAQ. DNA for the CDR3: TGTGCCAGCAGCTTAGGAGAGACAGGGGTTGGAAACACCATATATTTT. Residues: CASSLGETGVGNTIYF.

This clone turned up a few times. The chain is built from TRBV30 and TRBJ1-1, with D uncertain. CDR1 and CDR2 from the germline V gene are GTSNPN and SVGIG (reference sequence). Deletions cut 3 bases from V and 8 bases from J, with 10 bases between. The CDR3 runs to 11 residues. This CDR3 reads CAWREGPEAFF. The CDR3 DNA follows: TGTGCCTGGAGGGAGGGTCCCGAAGCTTTCTTT. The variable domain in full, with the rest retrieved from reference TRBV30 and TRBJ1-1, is SQTIHQWPATLVQPVGSPLSLECTVEGTSNPNLYWYRQAAGRGLQLLFYSVGIGQISSEVPQNLSASRPQDRQFILSSKKLLLSDSGFYLCAWREGPEAFFGQGTRLTVV.

CDR3 region: CASSSRIGVSYEQYF. The DNA for the CDR3 is TGCGCCAGCAGCTCACGTATAGGGGTAAGCTACGAGCAGTACTTC. J is TRBJ2-7 and V is TRBV5-1; D might be TRBD1 (5 bases). The CDR3 is made up of 15 amino acids. Germline assignment: CDR1 SGHRS and CDR2 YFSETQ. V gave up 3 bases and J gave up 3 bases, with 16 bases separating them.

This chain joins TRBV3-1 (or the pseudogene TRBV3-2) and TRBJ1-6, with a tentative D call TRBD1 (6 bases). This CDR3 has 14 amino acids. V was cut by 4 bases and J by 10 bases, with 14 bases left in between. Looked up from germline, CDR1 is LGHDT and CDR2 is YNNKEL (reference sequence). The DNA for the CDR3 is TGTGCCAGCAGCCCGGATGGGGGCGGGTCACCCCTCCACTTT. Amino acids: CASSPDGGGSPLHF.

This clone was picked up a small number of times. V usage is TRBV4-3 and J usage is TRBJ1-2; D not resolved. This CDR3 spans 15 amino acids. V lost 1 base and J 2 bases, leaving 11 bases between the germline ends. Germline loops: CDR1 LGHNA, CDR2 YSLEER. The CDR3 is CASSQGPGDNYGYTF. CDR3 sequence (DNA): TGCGCCAGCAGCCAAGGCCCAGGCGACAACTATGGCTACACCTTC.

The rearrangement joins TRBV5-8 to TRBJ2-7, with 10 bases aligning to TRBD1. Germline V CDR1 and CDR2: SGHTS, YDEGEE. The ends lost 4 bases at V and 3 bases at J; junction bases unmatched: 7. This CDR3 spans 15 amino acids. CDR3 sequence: CASSPLRDRGYEQYF. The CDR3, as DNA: TGTGCCAGCAGCCCCCTTAGGGACAGGGGCTACGAGCAGTACTTC.

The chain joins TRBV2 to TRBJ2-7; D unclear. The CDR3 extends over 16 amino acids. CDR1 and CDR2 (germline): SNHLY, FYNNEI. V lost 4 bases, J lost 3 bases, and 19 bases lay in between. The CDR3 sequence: CASSGRNSKDLYEQYF. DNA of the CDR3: TGTGCCAGCAGTGGCCGGAACAGCAAAGACCTCTACGAGCAGTACTTC. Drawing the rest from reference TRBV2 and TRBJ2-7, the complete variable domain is EPEVTQTPSHQVTQMGQEVILRCVPISNHLYFYWYRQILGQKVEFLVSFYNNEISEKSEIFDDQFSVERPDGSNFTLKIRSTKLEDSAMYFCASSGRNSKDLYEQYFGPGTRLTVT.

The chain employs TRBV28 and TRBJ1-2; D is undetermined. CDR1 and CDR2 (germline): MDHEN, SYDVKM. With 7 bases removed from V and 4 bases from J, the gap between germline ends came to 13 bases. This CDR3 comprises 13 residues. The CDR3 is CASIGRQIYGYTF. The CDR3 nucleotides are TGTGCCAGCATAGGCAGACAAATCTATGGCTACACCTTC.

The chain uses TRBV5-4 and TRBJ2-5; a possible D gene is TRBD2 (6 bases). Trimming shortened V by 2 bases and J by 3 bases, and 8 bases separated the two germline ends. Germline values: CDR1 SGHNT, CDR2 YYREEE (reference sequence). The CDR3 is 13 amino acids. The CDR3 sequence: CASSFPGEETQYF. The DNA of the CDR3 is TGTGCCAGCAGCTTTCCGGGAGAAGAGACCCAGTACTTC.

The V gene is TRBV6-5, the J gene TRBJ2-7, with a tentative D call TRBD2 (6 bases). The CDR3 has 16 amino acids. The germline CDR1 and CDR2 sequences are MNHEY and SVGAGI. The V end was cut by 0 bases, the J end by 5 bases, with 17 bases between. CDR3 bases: TGTGCCAGCAGTTACTCAGGTGGGGAGGTTCCGCACGAGCAGTACTTC. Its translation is CASSYSGGEVPHEQYF.

In nucleotides, the CDR3 is TGTGCCAGCTCCACAGCCCTAGGGACAGGGGGACGCAATTCACCCCTCCACTTT. This sequence encodes CASSTALGTGGRNSPLHF. The chain combines TRBV27 with TRBJ1-6, with 11 bases identical to TRBD1. Germline lookup yields CDR1 MNHEY and CDR2 SMNVEV (reference sequence). The CDR3 covers 18 residues. Losses at the gene ends were 8 bases for V and 7 bases for J; bases not matched to a gene: 16.

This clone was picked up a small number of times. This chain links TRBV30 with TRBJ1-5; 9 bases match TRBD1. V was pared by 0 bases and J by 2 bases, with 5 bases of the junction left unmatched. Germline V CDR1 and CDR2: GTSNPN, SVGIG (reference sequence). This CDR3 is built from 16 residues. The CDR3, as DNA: TGTGCCTGGAGTGTAAAGACAGGGGGTCGCAATCAGCCCCAGCATTTT. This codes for CAWSVKTGGRNQPQHF.

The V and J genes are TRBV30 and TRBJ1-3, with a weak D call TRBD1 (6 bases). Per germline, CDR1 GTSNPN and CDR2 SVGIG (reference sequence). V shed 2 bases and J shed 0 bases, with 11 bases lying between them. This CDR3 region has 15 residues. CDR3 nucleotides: TGTGCCTGGAGTTTGGACAGCAGCTCTGGAAACACCATATATTTT. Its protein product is CAWSLDSSSGNTIYF.

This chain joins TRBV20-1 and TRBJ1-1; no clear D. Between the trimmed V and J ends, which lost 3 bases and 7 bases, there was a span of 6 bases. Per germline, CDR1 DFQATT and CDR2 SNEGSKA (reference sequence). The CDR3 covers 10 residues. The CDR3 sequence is CSASSVEAFF. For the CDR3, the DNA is TGCAGTGCTAGCAGTGTTGAAGCTTTCTTT.

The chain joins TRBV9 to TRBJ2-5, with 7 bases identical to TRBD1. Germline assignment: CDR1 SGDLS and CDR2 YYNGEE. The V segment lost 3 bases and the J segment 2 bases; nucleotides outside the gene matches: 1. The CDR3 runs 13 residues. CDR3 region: CASSAGQQETQYF. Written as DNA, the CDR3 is TGTGCCAGCAGCGCGGGACAGCAAGAGACCCAGTACTTC.

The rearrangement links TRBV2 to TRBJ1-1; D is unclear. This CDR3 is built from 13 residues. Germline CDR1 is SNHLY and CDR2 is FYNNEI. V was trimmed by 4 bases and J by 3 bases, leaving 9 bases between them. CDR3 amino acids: CASSVSRYTEAFF. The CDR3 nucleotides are TGTGCCAGCAGTGTCTCTAGGTACACTGAAGCTTTCTTT. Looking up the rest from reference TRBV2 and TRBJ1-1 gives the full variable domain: EPEVTQTPSHQVTQMGQEVILRCVPISNHLYFYWYRQILGQKVEFLVSFYNNEISEKSEIFDDQFSVERPDGSNFTLKIRSTKLEDSAMYFCASSVSRYTEAFFGQGTRLTVV.

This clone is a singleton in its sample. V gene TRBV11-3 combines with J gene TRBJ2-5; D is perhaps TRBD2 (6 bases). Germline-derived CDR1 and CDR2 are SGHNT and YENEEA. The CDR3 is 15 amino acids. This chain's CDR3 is CAQPVGGDHPETQYF. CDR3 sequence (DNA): TGTGCTCAACCTGTGGGGGGAGACCATCCAGAGACCCAGTACTTC. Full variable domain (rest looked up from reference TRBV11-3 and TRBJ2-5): EAGVVQSPRYKIIEKKQPVAFWCNPISGHNTLYWYLQNLGQGPELLIRYENEEAVDDSQLPKDRFSAERLKGVDSTLKIQPAELGDSAVYLCAQPVGGDHPETQYFGPGTRLLVL.

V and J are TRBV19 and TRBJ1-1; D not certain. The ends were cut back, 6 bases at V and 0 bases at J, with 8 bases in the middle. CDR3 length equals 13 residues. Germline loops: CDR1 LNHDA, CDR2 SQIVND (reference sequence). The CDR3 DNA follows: TGTGCCAGTAGCCCTACCCTGAACACTGAAGCTTTCTTT. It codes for CASSPTLNTEAFF.

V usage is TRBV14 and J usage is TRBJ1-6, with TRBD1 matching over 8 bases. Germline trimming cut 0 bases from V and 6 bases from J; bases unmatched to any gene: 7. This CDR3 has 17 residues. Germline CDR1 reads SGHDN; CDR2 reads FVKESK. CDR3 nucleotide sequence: TGTGCCAGCAGCCAAGATCTCGGGACAGGTGTTAATTCACCCCTCCACTTT. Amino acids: CASSQDLGTGVNSPLHF.

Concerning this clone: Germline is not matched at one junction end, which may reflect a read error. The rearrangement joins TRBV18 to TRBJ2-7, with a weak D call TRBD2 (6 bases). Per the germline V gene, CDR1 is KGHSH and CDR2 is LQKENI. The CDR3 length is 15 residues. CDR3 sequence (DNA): TGTGCCAGCTCTCCACCGGGACGGGGGTCCTACGAGCAGTACTTC. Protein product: CASSPPGRGSYEQYF.

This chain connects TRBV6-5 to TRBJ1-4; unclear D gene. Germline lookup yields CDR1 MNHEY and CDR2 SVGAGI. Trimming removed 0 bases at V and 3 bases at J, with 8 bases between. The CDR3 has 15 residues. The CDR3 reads CASSYSGEANEKLFF. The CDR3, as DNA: TGTGCCAGCAGTTACTCAGGAGAAGCTAATGAAAAACTGTTTTTT.

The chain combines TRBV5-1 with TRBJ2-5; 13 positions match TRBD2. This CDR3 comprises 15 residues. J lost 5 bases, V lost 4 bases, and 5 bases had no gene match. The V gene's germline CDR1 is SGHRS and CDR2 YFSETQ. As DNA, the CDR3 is TGCGCCAGCAGCGCCCCACTAGCGGGGGGGGAGACCCAGTACTTC. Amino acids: CASSAPLAGGETQYF.

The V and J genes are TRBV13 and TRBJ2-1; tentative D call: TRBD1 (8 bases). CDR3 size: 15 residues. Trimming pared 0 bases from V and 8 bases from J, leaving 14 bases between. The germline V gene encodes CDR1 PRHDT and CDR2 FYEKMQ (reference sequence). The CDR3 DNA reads TGTGCCAGCAGCTTAGGGTACAGGGGGGGAGATGAGCAGTTCTTC. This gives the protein CASSLGYRGGDEQFF.

DNA of the CDR3: TGTGCCACCAGCGCCGACAGGGTACGCGGCTACACCTTC. Its protein is CATSADRVRGYTF. The V call is TRBV15, the J call TRBJ1-2; 7 nucleotides align to TRBD1. The V segment lost 5 bases and the J segment 8 bases; nucleotides outside the gene matches: 8. Germline V CDR1 and CDR2: LNHNV, YYDKDF (reference sequence). This CDR3 spans 13 amino acids.

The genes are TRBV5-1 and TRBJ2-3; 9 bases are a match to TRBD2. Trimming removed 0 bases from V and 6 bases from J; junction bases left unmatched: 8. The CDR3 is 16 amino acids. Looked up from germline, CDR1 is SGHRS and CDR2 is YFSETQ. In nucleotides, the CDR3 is TGCGCCAGCAGCTTGGGCCAGCGGGGGGCCGACGATACGCAGTATTTT. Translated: CASSLGQRGADDTQYF.

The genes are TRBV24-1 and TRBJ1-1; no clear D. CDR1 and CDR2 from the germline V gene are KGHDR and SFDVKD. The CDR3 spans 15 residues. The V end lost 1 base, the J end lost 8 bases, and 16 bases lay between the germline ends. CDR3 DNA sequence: TGTGCCACCAGTGATTTCTCACGACTCGCCCTGGAAGCTTTCTTT. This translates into CATSDFSRLALEAFF.

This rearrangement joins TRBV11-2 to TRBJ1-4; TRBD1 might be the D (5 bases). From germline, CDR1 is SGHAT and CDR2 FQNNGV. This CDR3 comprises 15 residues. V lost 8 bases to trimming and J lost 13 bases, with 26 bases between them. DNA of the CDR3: TGTGCCAGCCGTTTAGCCGGCCGACAGTCTCAAGGACTGTTTTTT. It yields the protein CASRLAGRQSQGLFF. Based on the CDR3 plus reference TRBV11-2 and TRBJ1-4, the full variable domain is EAGVAQSPRYKIIEKRQSVAFWCNPISGHATLYWYQQILGQGPKLLIQFQNNGVVDDSQLPKDRFSAERLKGVDSTLKIQPAKLEDSAVYLCASRLAGRQSQGLFFGSGTQLSVL.

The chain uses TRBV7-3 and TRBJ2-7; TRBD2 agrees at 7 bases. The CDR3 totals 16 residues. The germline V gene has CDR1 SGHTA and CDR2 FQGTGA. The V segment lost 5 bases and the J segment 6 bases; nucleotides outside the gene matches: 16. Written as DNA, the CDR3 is TGTGCCAGCAGCCAAGTGGGCGGGGGTTCCCCTGGCGAGCAGTACTTC. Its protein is CASSQVGGGSPGEQYF.

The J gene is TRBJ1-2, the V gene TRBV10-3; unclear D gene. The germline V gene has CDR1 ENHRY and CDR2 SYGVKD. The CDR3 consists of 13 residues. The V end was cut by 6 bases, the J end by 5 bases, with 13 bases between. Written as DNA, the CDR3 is TGTGCCATCAGGAGTGCTACCCATTATGGCTACACCTTC. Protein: CAIRSATHYGYTF.